This T cell receptor beta chain was recovered during a study of blood T cell repertoires in COVID-19. Across the study: Spain, Italy and the United States supplied samples that represented acute and convalescent COVID-19.

The CDR3 is made up of 10 amino acids. Between the trimmed V and J ends, which lost 6 bases and 7 bases, there was a span of 3 bases. Germline V CDR1 and CDR2: MNHNY, SVGAGI (reference sequence). The authors' processing: Reference gene primers were amplified, and this amplification served to estimate nucleated cell counts. TCRdb's table, derived via immunoSEQ multiplex PCR, lists solely in-frame clones and lacks some. That table supplies the V and J calls and clone size; D and trimming were determined from the DNA. The sample holds 55,000 to 80,000 clones; around four fifths are singletons and the top ten take about 20%.

The TCR originated in a woman aged 80 or over with acute or convalescent COVID-19. The V call is TRBV6-6, the J call TRBJ2-2; D not resolved. The source material was peripheral blood. CDR3 residues: CASSSGELFF. The CDR3 coding sequence is TGTGCCAGCAGCAGCGGGGAGCTGTTTTTT.